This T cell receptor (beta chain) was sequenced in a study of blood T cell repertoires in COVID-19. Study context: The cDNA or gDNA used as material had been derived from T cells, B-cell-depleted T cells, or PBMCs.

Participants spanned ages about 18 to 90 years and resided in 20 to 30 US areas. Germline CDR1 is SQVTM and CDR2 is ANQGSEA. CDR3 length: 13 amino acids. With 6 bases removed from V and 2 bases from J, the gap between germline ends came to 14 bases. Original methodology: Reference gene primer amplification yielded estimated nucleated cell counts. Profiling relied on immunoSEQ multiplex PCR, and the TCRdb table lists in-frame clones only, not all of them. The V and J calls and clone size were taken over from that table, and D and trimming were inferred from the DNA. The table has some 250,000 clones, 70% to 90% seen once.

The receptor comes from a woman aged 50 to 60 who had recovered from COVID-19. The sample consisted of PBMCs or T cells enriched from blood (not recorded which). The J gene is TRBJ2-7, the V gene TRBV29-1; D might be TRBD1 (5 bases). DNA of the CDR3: TGCAGCGTAGCCTTGACAGACCCCTACGAGCAGTACTTC. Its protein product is CSVALTDPYEQYF.